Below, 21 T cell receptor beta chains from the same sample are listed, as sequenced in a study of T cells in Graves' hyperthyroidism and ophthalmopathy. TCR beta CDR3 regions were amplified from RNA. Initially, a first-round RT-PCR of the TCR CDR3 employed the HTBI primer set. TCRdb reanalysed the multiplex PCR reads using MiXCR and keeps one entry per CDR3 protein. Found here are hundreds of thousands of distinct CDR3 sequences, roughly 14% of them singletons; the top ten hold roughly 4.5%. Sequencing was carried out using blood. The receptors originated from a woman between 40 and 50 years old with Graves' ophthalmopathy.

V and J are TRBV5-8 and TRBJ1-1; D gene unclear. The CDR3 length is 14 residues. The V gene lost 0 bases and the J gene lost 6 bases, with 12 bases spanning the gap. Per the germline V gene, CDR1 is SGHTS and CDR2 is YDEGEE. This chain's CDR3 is CASSLGQEVPEAFF. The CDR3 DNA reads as TGTGCCAGCAGCTTGGGCCAGGAAGTACCTGAAGCTTTCTTT. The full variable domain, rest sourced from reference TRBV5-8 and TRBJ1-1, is EAGVTQSPTHLIKTRGQQATLRCSPISGHTSVYWYQQALGLGLQFLLWYDEGEERNRGNFPPRFSGRQFPNYSSELNVNALELEDSALYLCASSLGQEVPEAFFGQGTRLTVV.

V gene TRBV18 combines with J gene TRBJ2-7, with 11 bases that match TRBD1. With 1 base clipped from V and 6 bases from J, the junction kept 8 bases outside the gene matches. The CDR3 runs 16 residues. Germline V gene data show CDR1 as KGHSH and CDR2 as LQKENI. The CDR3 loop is CASSPQPGQGGFEQYF. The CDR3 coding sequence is TGTGCCAGCTCACCACAGCCGGGACAGGGGGGTTTCGAGCAGTACTTC.

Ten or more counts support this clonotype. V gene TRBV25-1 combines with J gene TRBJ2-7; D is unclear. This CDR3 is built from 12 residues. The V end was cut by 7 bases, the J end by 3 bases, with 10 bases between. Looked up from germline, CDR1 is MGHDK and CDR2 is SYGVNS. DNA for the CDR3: TGTGCCAGCAATGACCGAGACTACGAGCAGTACTTC. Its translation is CASNDRDYEQYF.

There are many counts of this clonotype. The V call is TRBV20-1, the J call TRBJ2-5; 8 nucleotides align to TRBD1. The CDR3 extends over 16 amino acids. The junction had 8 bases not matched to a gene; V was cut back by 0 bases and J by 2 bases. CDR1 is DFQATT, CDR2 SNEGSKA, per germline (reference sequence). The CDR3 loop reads CSARDPTGGAQETQYF. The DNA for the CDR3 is TGCAGTGCTAGAGATCCCACAGGGGGTGCGCAAGAGACCCAGTACTTC.

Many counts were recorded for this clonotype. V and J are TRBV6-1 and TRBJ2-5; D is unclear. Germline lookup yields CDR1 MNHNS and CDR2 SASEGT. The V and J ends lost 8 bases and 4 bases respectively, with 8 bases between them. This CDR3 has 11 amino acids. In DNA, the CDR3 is TGTGCCAGCTTCGTAGGAGAGACCCAGTACTTC. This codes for CASFVGETQYF.

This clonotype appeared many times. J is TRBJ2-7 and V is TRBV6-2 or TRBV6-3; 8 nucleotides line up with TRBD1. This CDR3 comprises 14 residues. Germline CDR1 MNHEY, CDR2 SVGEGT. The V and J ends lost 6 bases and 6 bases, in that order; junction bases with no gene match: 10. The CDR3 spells CASRRGTGSAEQYF. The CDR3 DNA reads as TGTGCCAGCAGAAGGGGGACAGGTTCCGCCGAGCAGTACTTC.

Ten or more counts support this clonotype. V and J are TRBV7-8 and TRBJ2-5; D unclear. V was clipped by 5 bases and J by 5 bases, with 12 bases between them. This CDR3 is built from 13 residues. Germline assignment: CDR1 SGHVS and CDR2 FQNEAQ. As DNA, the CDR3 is TGTGCCAGCAGCCGTGCGGAAAGGGAGACCCAGTACTTC. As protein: CASSRAERETQYF.

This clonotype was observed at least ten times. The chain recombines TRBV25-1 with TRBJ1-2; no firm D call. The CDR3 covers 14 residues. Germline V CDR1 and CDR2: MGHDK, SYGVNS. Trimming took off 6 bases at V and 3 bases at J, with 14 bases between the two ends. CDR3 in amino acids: CASRLDAGDYGYTF. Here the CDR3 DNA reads TGTGCCAGCAGGCTCGATGCGGGCGACTATGGCTACACCTTC.

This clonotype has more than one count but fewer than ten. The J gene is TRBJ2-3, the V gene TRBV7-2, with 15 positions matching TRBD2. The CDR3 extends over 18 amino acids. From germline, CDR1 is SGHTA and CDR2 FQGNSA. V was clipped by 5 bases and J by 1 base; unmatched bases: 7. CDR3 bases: TGTGCCAGCAGCCCAGGACTAGCGGGAGGGCGGGGCACAGATACGCAGTATTTT. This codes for CASSPGLAGGRGTDTQYF. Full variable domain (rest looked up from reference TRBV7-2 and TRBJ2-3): GAGVSQSPSNKVTEKGKDVELRCDPISGHTALYWYRQSLGQGLEFLIYFQGNSAPDKSGLPSDRFSAERTGGSVSTLTIQRTQQEDSAVYLCASSPGLAGGRGTDTQYFGPGTRLTVL.

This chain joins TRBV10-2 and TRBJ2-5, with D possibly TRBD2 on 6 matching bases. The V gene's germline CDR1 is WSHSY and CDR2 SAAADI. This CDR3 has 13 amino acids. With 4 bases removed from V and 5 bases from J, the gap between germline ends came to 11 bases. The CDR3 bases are TGCGCCAGCAGTGTTGCGGGGAGGGAGACCCAGTACTTC. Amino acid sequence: CASSVAGRETQYF.

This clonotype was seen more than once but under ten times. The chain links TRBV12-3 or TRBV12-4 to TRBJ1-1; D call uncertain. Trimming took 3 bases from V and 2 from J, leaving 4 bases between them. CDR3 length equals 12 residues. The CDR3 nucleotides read TGTGCCAGCAGTTTCCATAACACTGAAGCTTTCTTT. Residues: CASSFHNTEAFF.

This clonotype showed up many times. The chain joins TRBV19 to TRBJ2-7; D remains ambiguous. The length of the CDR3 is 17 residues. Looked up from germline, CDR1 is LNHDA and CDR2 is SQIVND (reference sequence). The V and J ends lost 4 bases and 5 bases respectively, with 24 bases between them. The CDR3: CASSREGPFNRRHEQYF. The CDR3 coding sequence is TGTGCCAGTAGTAGAGAAGGGCCCTTCAACCGTCGCCACGAGCAGTACTTC.

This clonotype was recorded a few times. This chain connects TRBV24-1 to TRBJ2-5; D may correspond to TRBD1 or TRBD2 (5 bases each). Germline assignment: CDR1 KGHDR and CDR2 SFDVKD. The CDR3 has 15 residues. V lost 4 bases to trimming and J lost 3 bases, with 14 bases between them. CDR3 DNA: TGTGCCACCAGTGACACCGGGACGTATGAAGAGACCCAGTACTTC. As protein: CATSDTGTYEETQYF.

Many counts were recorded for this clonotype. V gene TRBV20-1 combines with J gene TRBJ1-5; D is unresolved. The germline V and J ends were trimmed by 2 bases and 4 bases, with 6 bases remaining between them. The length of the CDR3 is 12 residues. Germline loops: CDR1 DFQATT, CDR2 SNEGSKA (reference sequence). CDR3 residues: CSARSGNQPQHF. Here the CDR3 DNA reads TGCAGTGCTAGATCCGGTAATCAGCCCCAGCATTTT.

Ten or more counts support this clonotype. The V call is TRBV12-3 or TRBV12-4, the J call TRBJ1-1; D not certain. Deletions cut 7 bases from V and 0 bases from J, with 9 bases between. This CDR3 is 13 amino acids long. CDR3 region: CASIQTMNTEAFF. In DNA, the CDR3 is TGTGCCAGCATCCAAACGATGAACACTGAAGCTTTCTTT.

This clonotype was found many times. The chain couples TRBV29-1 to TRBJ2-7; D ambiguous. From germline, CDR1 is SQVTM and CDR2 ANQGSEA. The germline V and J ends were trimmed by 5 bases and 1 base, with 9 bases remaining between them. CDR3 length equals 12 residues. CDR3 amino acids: CSVSGVSYEQYF. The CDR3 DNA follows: TGCAGCGTTTCTGGGGTTTCCTACGAGCAGTACTTC.

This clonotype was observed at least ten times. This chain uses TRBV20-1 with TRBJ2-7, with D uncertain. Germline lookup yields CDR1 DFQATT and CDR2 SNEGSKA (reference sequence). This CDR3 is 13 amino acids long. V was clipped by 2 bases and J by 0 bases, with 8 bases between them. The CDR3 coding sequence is TGCAGTGCTAGAAGGGCAGCCTCCTACGAGCAGTACTTC. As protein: CSARRAASYEQYF.

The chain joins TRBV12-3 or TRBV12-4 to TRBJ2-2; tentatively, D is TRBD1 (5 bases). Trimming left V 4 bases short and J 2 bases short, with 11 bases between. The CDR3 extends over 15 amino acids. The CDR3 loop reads CASSSRGINTGELFF. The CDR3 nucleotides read TGTGCCAGCAGTTCTAGGGGAATCAACACCGGGGAGCTGTTTTTT.

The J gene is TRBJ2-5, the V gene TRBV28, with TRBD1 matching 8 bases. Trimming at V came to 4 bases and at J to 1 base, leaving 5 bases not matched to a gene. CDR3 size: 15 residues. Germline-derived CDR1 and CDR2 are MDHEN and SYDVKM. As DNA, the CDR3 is TGTGCCAGCAGTTCCGTCGGACAGGGCCAAGAGACCCAGTACTTC. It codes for CASSSVGQGQETQYF.

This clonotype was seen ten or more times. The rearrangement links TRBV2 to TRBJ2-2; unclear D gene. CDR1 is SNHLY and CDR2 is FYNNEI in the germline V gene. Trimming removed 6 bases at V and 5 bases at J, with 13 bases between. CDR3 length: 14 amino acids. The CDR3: CASSSRPSTGELFF. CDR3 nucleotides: TGTGCCAGCAGCAGTAGGCCCAGTACCGGGGAGCTGTTTTTT.

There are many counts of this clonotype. This chain's CDR3 is CASSYSRRWSNQPQHF. DNA of the CDR3: TGTGCCAGCAGTTACTCCCGGCGGTGGAGCAATCAGCCCCAGCATTTT. The V gene is TRBV6-2 or TRBV6-3, the J gene TRBJ1-5; the D is unclear. V gave up 0 bases and J gave up 1 base, with 10 bases separating them. Germline assignment: CDR1 MNHEY and CDR2 SVGEGT. The CDR3 contains 16 residues.